Sequencing of this T cell receptor (beta chain) was carried out in a study of molecular identifiers for immune sequencing clone quantification. The study's findings and limits: Detectable among about a million naive cells, according to reports, was Jurkat TCR RNA spiked in from one cell.

TCRdb reanalysed the PCR reads using MiXCR and keeps one entry per CDR3 protein. Here the sample spans 400,000 to 600,000 distinct CDR3 sequences, less than 30% being singletons. RNA fractions of 10%, 30% or 50% and roughly 19,000 to 1,000,000 sorted cells were the source of naive CD8 libraries. This clonotype has just a few counts. Its antigen is undetermined. V was trimmed by 6 bases and J by 4 bases, leaving 15 bases between them. CDR1 and CDR2 (germline): MNHGY, SVAAGI. CDR3 length: 15 residues. The V call is TRBV6-9, the J call TRBJ2-2; possible D gene TRBD2, 6 bases. Sequencing used naive CD8+ T cells from blood, with Jurkat cell RNA spiked in. Subset noted: FACS-sorted CD8+CD4-CCR7+CD45RA+ naive T cells. This clonotype was obtained from a human donor in good health. Some libraries in this study had Jurkat cell RNA spiked in. CDR3 in DNA: TGTGCCAGCAGGGCATTGGGGGGTGGCACCGGGGAGCTGTTTTTT. Its translation: CASRALGGGTGELFF.